What follows are 30 T cell receptor beta chains derived from one specimen sequenced in a study of blood T cell repertoires in COVID-19. Method: immunoSEQ multiplex PCR; TCRdb's copy keeps in-frame clones and lacks some. This sample has roughly 150,000 clones, with roughly 80% found just once. Sequences were obtained from PBMCs or T cells enriched from blood (not recorded which). The source is a man aged 50-60 years who had recovered from COVID-19.

This clone was observed a single time. Written as DNA, the CDR3 is TGTGCCAGCAGCTTAGCAGGCCAGGGTCGGGAAAAACTGTTTTTT. It yields the protein CASSLAGQGREKLFF. The V gene is TRBV7-2, the J gene TRBJ1-4, with D perhaps matching TRBD1 (5 bases). V was cut by 0 bases and J by 8 bases, with 13 bases left in between. The CDR3 has 15 amino acids. Germline CDR1 SGHTA, CDR2 FQGNSA.

The chain is built from TRBV10-3 and TRBJ2-5; 8 bases align to TRBD2. V lost 8 bases, J lost 0 bases, and 5 bases stayed unmatched. The CDR3 totals 14 residues. Germline loops: CDR1 ENHRY, CDR2 SYGVKD. In nucleotides, the CDR3 is TGTGCCATCGGCCGGGGGGGCGACCAAGAGACCCAGTACTTC. Translation gives CAIGRGGDQETQYF.

The chain couples TRBV11-3 to TRBJ1-2; D is undetermined. Germline lookup yields CDR1 SGHNT and CDR2 YENEEA. V lost 0 bases, J lost 2 bases, and 4 bases lay in between. The CDR3 length is 13 residues. The CDR3 sequence: CASSLEQNYGYTF. For the CDR3, the DNA is TGTGCCAGCAGCTTAGAACAGAACTATGGCTACACCTTC.

This clone has just a few counts. J is TRBJ2-5 and V is TRBV5-1, with D possibly TRBD1 on 7 matching bases. Germline V CDR1 and CDR2: SGHRS, YFSETQ. The V and J ends lost 4 bases and 4 bases respectively, with 17 bases between them. The CDR3 totals 15 residues. The CDR3 sequence: CASSPRGDSGETQYF. The CDR3 coding sequence is TGCGCCAGCAGCCCCAGGGGGGACAGTGGAGAGACCCAGTACTTC. Filled out from reference TRBV5-1 and TRBJ2-5, the complete variable domain reads KAGVTQTPRYLIKTRGQQVTLSCSPISGHRSVSWYQQTPGQGLQFLFEYFSETQRNKGNFPGRFSGRQFSNSRSEMNVSTLELGDSALYLCASSPRGDSGETQYFGPGTRLLVL.

This chain uses TRBV6-5 with TRBJ1-6, with D maybe TRBD1 (6 bases). CDR1 MNHEY and CDR2 SVGAGI come from the germline V gene. CDR3 length equals 15 residues. Deletions cut 7 bases from V and 4 bases from J, with 14 bases between. The CDR3 protein is CASTTGGGYNSPLHF. CDR3 sequence (DNA): TGTGCCAGCACGACAGGTGGGGGATATAATTCACCCCTCCACTTT.

This sequence joins TRBV18 and TRBJ1-1; D remains unclear. The CDR3 loop spans 14 amino acids. V gave up 2 bases and J gave up 0 bases, with 7 bases separating them. Germline loops: CDR1 KGHSH, CDR2 LQKENI. The CDR3 reads CASSPAGVNTEAFF. CDR3 nucleotide sequence: TGTGCCAGCTCACCAGCCGGGGTGAACACTGAAGCTTTCTTT.

The chain joins TRBV6-5 to TRBJ2-7, with TRBD1 identical over 7 bases. Germline CDR1 MNHEY, CDR2 SVGAGI. This CDR3 spans 14 amino acids. V gave up 6 bases and J gave up 0 bases; unmatched junction bases: 5. The CDR3 coding sequence is TGTGCCAGCAGCCCGGGACAGAGCTCCTACGAGCAGTACTTC. Translation gives CASSPGQSSYEQYF.

The chain carries TRBV11-3 and TRBJ1-3, with 8 bases identical to TRBD1. After removal of 5 bases from V and 0 bases from J, the junction contained 6 bases not matched to a gene. The germline V gene has CDR1 SGHNT and CDR2 YENEEA. The CDR3 loop spans 16 amino acids. DNA for the CDR3: TGTGCCAGCAGCCCCAGGGACAGGACCTCTGGAAACACCATATATTTT. Amino acids: CASSPRDRTSGNTIYF.

The genes are TRBV19 and TRBJ1-6; the D gene is possibly TRBD1 (5 bases). CDR1 and CDR2 (germline): LNHDA, SQIVND (reference sequence). Deletions cut 3 bases from V and 7 bases from J, with 10 bases between. The CDR3 loop spans 14 amino acids. The CDR3 sequence: CASSIRTNNSPLHF. In nucleotides, the CDR3 is TGTGCCAGTAGTATCCGGACAAACAATTCACCCCTCCACTTT.

The CDR3 sequence: CASSGRTRPQETQYF. The DNA of the CDR3 is TGTGCCAGCAGCGGGCGGACTCGGCCCCAAGAGACCCAGTACTTC. The J gene is TRBJ2-5, the V gene TRBV5-4, with D perhaps matching TRBD2 (5 bases). Trimming took 4 bases from V and 1 from J, leaving 14 bases between them. Germline V gives CDR1 SGHNT, CDR2 YYREEE (reference sequence). The CDR3 is made up of 15 amino acids.

The J gene is TRBJ2-1, the V gene TRBV11-2; D perhaps matches TRBD2 (5 bases). The CDR3 loop spans 14 amino acids. Germline CDR1 and CDR2: SGHAT and FQNNGV. The germline V and J ends were trimmed by 5 bases and 4 bases, with 12 bases remaining between them. The CDR3 region is CASSPGREYNEQFF. CDR3 sequence (DNA): TGTGCCAGCAGCCCCGGTCGGGAATACAATGAGCAGTTCTTC.

The genes are TRBV5-1 and TRBJ2-2, with TRBD1 as a possible D gene (6 bases). CDR1 and CDR2 (germline): SGHRS, YFSETQ. Trimming left V 1 base short and J 8 bases short, with 15 bases between. This CDR3 has 15 residues. The CDR3 loop reads CASSLIEQGRGELFF. Here the CDR3 DNA reads TGCGCCAGCAGCTTGATCGAACAGGGTAGGGGGGAGCTGTTTTTT.

The rearrangement links TRBV7-9 to TRBJ1-4; the D is unclear. Between the trimmed V and J ends, which lost 4 bases and 1 base, there was a span of 16 bases. The germline V gene has CDR1 SEHNR and CDR2 FQNEAQ (reference sequence). There are 17 residues in the CDR3. The CDR3 loop reads CASSSKAGSGTNEKLFF. CDR3 coding DNA: TGTGCCAGCAGCTCCAAGGCGGGGTCTGGAACTAATGAAAAACTGTTTTTT.

V is TRBV3-1 (or the pseudogene TRBV3-2) and J is TRBJ1-6, with D possibly matching TRBD1 (5 bases). Germline values: CDR1 LGHDT, CDR2 YNNKEL (reference sequence). This CDR3 contains 18 residues. Trimming stripped 1 base from V and 0 bases from J, with 13 bases between. The CDR3 sequence: CASSQGIGRGSYNSPLHF. The CDR3, as DNA: TGTGCCAGCAGCCAAGGAATTGGGAGGGGCTCCTATAATTCACCCCTCCACTTT.

The genes are TRBV18 and TRBJ2-2; 7 bases line up with TRBD1. Germline V lookup: CDR1 KGHSH, CDR2 LQKENI. The CDR3 covers 16 residues. With 1 base clipped from V and 0 bases from J, the junction kept 2 bases outside the gene matches. The CDR3 DNA reads as TGTGCCAGCTCACCACGGACAGGCTCGAACACCGGGGAGCTGTTTTTT. Amino acids: CASSPRTGSNTGELFF.

V is TRBV5-1 and J is TRBJ1-1, with D possibly matching TRBD1 (6 bases). Trimming removed 4 bases from V and 8 bases from J, with 18 bases in between. CDR1 and CDR2 (germline): SGHRS, YFSETQ. CDR3 length: 14 amino acids. CDR3 in DNA: TGCGCCAGCAGCCCACCCTTTTCTGGACAGGAAGCTTTCTTT. It encodes CASSPPFSGQEAFF.

The CDR3 loop reads CASGDTGKPYEQYF. Written as DNA, the CDR3 is TGCGCCAGCGGCGACACAGGGAAACCCTACGAGCAGTACTTC. The chain employs TRBV5-1 and TRBJ2-7; a weak D match, TRBD1 (6 bases). The CDR3 is 14 residues long. V was pared by 7 bases and J by 2 bases, with 16 bases between. Per germline, CDR1 SGHRS and CDR2 YFSETQ.

This clone occurred once. The chain uses TRBV5-1 and TRBJ1-5; D is undetermined. Germline V gives CDR1 SGHRS, CDR2 YFSETQ. Trimming cost V 1 base and J 7 bases, with 18 bases left between them. The CDR3 runs 16 residues. The chain's CDR3 is CASSLSPGTPQQPQHF. DNA of the CDR3: TGCGCCAGCAGCTTGAGCCCGGGAACCCCACAGCAGCCCCAGCATTTT.

The CDR3 DNA reads as TGTGCCAGCTGCCAGGAGGGACAGGGTTATGAAAAACTGTTTTTT. As protein: CASCQEGQGYEKLFF. The chain combines TRBV5-5 with TRBJ1-4; 9 bases are a match to TRBD1. Germline V gene lookup returns CDR1 SGHKS and CDR2 YYEKEE (reference sequence). The CDR3 totals 15 residues. Germline trimming cut 7 bases from V and 6 bases from J; bases unmatched to any gene: 10. Looking up the rest from reference TRBV5-5 and TRBJ1-4 gives the full variable domain: DAGVTQSPTHLIKTRGQQVTLRCSPISGHKSVSWYQQVLGQGPQFIFQYYEKEERGRGNFPDRFSARQFPNYSSELNVNALLLGDSALYLCASCQEGQGYEKLFFGSGTQLSVL.

With regard to this clone: The same CDR3 also results from other DNA sequences found in this sample. CDR3 DNA: TGTGCCAGCAGCTTAGACAGGGGGTCCTACGAGCAGTACTTC. This sequence encodes CASSLDRGSYEQYF. The chain links TRBV7-9 to TRBJ2-7; 8 nucleotides match TRBD1. The germline V gene has CDR1 SEHNR and CDR2 FQNEAQ (reference sequence). V gave up 1 base and J gave up 1 base; unmatched junction bases: 0. This CDR3 spans 14 amino acids.

The chain recombines TRBV27 with TRBJ2-1, with 9 bases matching TRBD1. The V gene's germline CDR1 is MNHEY and CDR2 SMNVEV (reference sequence). V lost 6 bases to trimming and J lost 6 bases; unmatched junction nucleotides: 3. CDR3 length: 13 amino acids. The CDR3 is CASRGTGFNEQFF. CDR3 in DNA: TGTGCCAGCAGGGGGACAGGGTTCAATGAGCAGTTCTTC.

The gene calls are TRBV12-3 or TRBV12-4 and TRBJ2-7; D ambiguous. CDR3 length: 12 amino acids. Trimming stripped 10 bases from V and 5 bases from J, with 15 bases between. CDR3 nucleotides: TGTGCCATTAGAGGAAGGCGGAACGAGCAGTACTTC. This translates into CAIRGRRNEQYF.

The chain couples TRBV7-8 to TRBJ2-5; TRBD2 agrees at 8 bases. Germline values: CDR1 SGHVS, CDR2 FQNEAQ. V was clipped by 3 bases and J by 1 base; unmatched bases: 10. This CDR3 has 17 residues. The CDR3 loop reads CASSFVSGGGIQETQYF. The CDR3 nucleotides read TGTGCCAGCAGCTTCGTATCGGGCGGGGGGATCCAAGAGACCCAGTACTTC.

This clone has more than one count but fewer than ten. V gene TRBV5-1 combines with J gene TRBJ2-1, with D perhaps TRBD2 (6 bases). The CDR3 is 15 amino acids. The V gene's germline CDR1 is SGHRS and CDR2 YFSETQ. Trimming took 5 bases from V and 7 from J, leaving 19 bases between them. CDR3 DNA sequence: TGCGCCAGCAGATTGAACGCGGGGACGGGAAATGAGCAGTTCTTC. Translation gives CASRLNAGTGNEQFF.

The chain recombines TRBV2 with TRBJ1-2; D may be TRBD1 (5 bases). CDR3 length: 13 residues. The ends were cut back, 2 bases at V and 4 bases at J, with 8 bases in the middle. Germline V gives CDR1 SNHLY, CDR2 FYNNEI. The CDR3 coding sequence is TGTGCCAGCAGTGAACAGGGTGGCTATGGCTACACCTTC. This gives the protein CASSEQGGYGYTF.

The J gene is TRBJ1-1, the V gene TRBV9; perhaps TRBD1 as D (6 bases). CDR3 length: 17 residues. The V and J ends lost 4 bases and 5 bases respectively, with 24 bases between them. The germline V gene encodes CDR1 SGDLS and CDR2 YYNGEE. The CDR3 here is CASSPTYSWGRETEAFF. The CDR3 coding sequence is TGTGCCAGCAGCCCTACCTACTCATGGGGGCGTGAGACTGAAGCTTTCTTT.

The V call is TRBV4-3, the J call TRBJ1-1; D is uncertain. The CDR3 is made up of 13 amino acids. Germline V gene lookup returns CDR1 LGHNA and CDR2 YSLEER. The V and J ends lost 1 base and 2 bases respectively, with 5 bases between them. The CDR3, as DNA: TGCGCCAGCAGCCAAGGGAGAAACACTGAAGCTTTCTTT. The encoded protein is CASSQGRNTEAFF.

The chain carries TRBV29-1 and TRBJ2-1; D possibly corresponds to TRBD1 (5 bases). This CDR3 contains 14 residues. Trimming pared 6 bases from V and 5 bases from J, leaving 17 bases between. Germline assignment: CDR1 SQVTM and CDR2 ANQGSEA. The CDR3 loop reads CSVKAATGHNEQFF. CDR3 DNA sequence: TGCAGCGTGAAGGCCGCTACAGGACACAATGAGCAGTTCTTC.

The CDR3 loop is CASSYSYRQGAVNEQFF. Here the CDR3 DNA reads TGTGCCAGCAGTTACTCGTATAGGCAGGGGGCGGTCAATGAGCAGTTCTTC. The chain combines TRBV6-2 or TRBV6-3 with TRBJ2-1; 8 bases are shared with TRBD1. V was clipped by 0 bases and J by 6 bases; unmatched bases: 10. The germline gives CDR1 MNHEY, CDR2 SVGEGT. The CDR3 contains 17 residues.

This rearrangement joins TRBV30 to TRBJ2-7; 9 bases align to TRBD1. The germline V gene has CDR1 GTSNPN and CDR2 SVGIG (reference sequence). The CDR3 spans 14 residues. With 4 bases clipped from V and 9 bases from J, the junction kept 13 bases outside the gene matches. CDR3 coding DNA: TGTGCCTGGAACTCGTATGGGACAGGGCTAGGGCAGTACTTC. It yields the protein CAWNSYGTGLGQYF. The whole variable domain, filled in from reference TRBV30 and TRBJ2-7, reads SQTIHQWPATLVQPVGSPLSLECTVEGTSNPNLYWYRQAAGRGLQLLFYSVGIGQISSEVPQNLSASRPQDRQFILSSKKLLLSDSGFYLCAWNSYGTGLGQYFGPGTRLTVT.